A single TCR beta chain is shown here with its context. This table comes from immunoSEQ multiplex PCR, and its TCRdb copy is limited to in-frame clones, with some not included. The table shows some 330,000 clones, with roughly four fifths occurring only once. The entry originates in a study of blood T cell repertoires in COVID-19. At the level of the study: The study drew acute and convalescent COVID-19 samples from the United States, Italy and Spain.

Ages ranged from roughly 18 to 95 years, with residence in approximately 25 US areas. Which cohort a participant joined came from the clinical history participants gave. Among Cohort 3 donors, those recovered had two negative PCRs, clearance, or symptom resolution. The V and J ends lost 1 base and 4 bases respectively, with 16 bases between them. In germline, CDR1 is MGHDK, CDR2 SYGVNS. The CDR3 is made up of 17 amino acids. The clonotype was recovered from a woman between 50 and 59 years old who had recovered from COVID-19. The chain joins TRBV25-1 to TRBJ1-4; D unclear. Sequencing was carried out using PBMCs or T cells enriched from blood (not recorded which). CDR3 sequence: CASSEFTRATFNEKLFF. CDR3 DNA: TGTGCCAGCAGTGAATTCACGAGGGCAACCTTTAATGAAAAACTGTTTTTT.